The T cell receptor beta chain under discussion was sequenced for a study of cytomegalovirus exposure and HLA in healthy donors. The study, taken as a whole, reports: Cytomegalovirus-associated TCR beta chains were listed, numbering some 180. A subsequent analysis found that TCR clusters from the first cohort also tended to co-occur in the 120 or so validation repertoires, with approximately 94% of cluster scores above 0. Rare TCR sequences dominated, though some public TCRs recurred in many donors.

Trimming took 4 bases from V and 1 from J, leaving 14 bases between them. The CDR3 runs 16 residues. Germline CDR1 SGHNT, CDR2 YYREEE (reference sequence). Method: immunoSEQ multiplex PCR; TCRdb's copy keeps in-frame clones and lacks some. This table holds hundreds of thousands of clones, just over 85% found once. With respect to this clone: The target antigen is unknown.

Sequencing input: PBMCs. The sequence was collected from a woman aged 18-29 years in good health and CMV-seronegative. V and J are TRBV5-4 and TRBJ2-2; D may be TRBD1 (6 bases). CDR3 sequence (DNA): TGTGCCAGCAGCGTCGGACAGAGCGAGAACACCGGGGAGCTGTTTTTT. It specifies CASSVGQSENTGELFF.